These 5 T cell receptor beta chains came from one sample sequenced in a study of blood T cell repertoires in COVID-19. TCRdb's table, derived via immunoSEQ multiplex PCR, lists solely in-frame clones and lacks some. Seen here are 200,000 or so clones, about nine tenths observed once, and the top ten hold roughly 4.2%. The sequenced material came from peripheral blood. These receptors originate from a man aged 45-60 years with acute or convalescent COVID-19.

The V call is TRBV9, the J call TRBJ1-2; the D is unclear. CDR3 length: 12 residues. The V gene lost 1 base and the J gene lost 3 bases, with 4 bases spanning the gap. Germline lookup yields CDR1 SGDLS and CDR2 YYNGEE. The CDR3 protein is CASSVLDYGYTF. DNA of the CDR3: TGTGCCAGCAGCGTATTAGACTATGGCTACACCTTC.

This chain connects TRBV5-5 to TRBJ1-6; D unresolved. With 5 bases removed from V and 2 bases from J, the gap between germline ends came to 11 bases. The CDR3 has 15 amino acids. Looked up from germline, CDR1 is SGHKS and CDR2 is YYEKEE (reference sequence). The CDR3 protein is CASSFLTTYNSPLHF. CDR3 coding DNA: TGTGCCAGCAGTTTTTTGACTACCTATAATTCACCCCTCCACTTT. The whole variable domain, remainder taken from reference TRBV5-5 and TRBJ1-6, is DAGVTQSPTHLIKTRGQQVTLRCSPISGHKSVSWYQQVLGQGPQFIFQYYEKEERGRGNFPDRFSARQFPNYSSELNVNALLLGDSALYLCASSFLTTYNSPLHFGNGTRLTVT.

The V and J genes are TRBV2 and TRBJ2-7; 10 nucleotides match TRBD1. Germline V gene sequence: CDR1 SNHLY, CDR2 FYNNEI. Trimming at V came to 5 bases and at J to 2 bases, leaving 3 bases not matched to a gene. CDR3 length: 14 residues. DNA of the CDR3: TGTGCCAGCAGTCCCGGGACAGGGGCCTACGAGCAGTACTTC. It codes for CASSPGTGAYEQYF.

CDR3 amino acids: CASSLVAGISNQPQHF. CDR3 DNA sequence: TGTGCCAGCAGCTTAGTTGCAGGGATCAGCAATCAGCCCCAGCATTTT. The V call is TRBV7-2, the J call TRBJ1-5; D possibly corresponds to TRBD1 (5 bases). Trimming stripped 1 base from V and 1 base from J, with 11 bases between. Germline CDR1 SGHTA, CDR2 FQGNSA. The CDR3 contains 16 residues.

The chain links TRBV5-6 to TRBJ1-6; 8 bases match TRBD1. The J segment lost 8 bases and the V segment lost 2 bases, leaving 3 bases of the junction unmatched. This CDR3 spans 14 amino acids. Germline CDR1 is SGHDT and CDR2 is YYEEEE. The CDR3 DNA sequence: TGTGCCAGCAGCTTTCCGGGACAGGATTCACCCCTCCACTTT. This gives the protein CASSFPGQDSPLHF.